A selection of T cell receptor beta chains follows, all from one sample in a study of regulatory T cells in long-lasting Graves disease. TCRdb passed the multiplex PCR reads through MiXCR, listing each CDR3 protein once. This table has some 370,000 distinct CDR3 sequences, 12% appearing once. This same sample was also part of a study on T cells in Graves' hyperthyroidism and ophthalmopathy.

The sample here was peripheral blood mononuclear cells (PBMCs), taken at new diagnosis, from a patient treated with antithyroid drugs. The receptor source for this set is a woman aged 18-29 years with Graves disease. Each CDR3 is given with its conserved first and last residue. The D gene is left open where the match is weak. Not every row has a clone size; where given, it reads once, few, many or a size class.

J: TRBJ2-1
size: few
length: 16
V: TRBV7-6
D: NA
DNA: TGTGCCAGCAGCTTATCCGGGGACTTTATATACAATGAGCAGTTCTTC
CDR3: CASSLSGDFIYNEQFF

J: TRBJ2-3
size: many
length: 11
V: TRBV7-9
D: NA
DNA: TGTGCCAGCAGCCTGCGGGCGGCGCAGTATTTT
CDR3: CASSLRAAQYF

J: TRBJ1-2
size: NA
length: 14
V: TRBV24-1
D: NA
DNA: TGTGCCACCAGTGATTCCAGGATTAACTATGGCTACACCTTC
CDR3: CATSDSRINYGYTF

J: TRBJ1-2
size: few
length: 13
V: TRBV5-1
D: NA
DNA: TGCGCCAGCAGCTTGTTACAGGGCTATGGCTACACCTTC
CDR3: CASSLLQGYGYTF

J: TRBJ2-3
size: few
length: 16
V: TRBV10-3
D: TRBD2
DNA: TGTGCCATCTCGTCGGGACTAGCGGGAGGCACAGATACGCAGTATTTT
CDR3: CAISSGLAGGTDTQYF

J: TRBJ2-1
size: few
length: 14
V: TRBV11-1
D: NA
DNA: TGTGCCAGCAGCCCCAGGACGGCGGGGCATGAGCAGTTCTTC
CDR3: CASSPRTAGHEQFF

J: TRBJ2-7
size: few
length: 13
V: TRBV13
D: NA
DNA: TGTGCCAGCAGCTTACGGGCTAGCTACGAGCAGTACTTC
CDR3: CASSLRASYEQYF

J: TRBJ2-6
size: many
length: 16
V: TRBV4-3
D: TRBD1
DNA: TGCGCCAGCAGCCAAGCAGGGGGCTCTGGGGCCAACGTCCTGACTTTC
CDR3: CASSQAGGSGANVLTF

J: TRBJ2-3
size: many
length: 13
V: TRBV9
D: NA
DNA: TGTGCCAGCAGCCCATACAGGGCAGATGAAATAAACTTT
CDR3: CASSPYRADEINF

J: TRBJ2-3
size: NA
length: 14
V: TRBV12-5
D: NA
DNA: TGTGCTAGTGGCAGGAAGGGAGGCACAGATACGCAGTATTTT
CDR3: CASGRKGGTDTQYF

J: TRBJ2-7
size: few
length: 14
V: TRBV29-1
D: NA
DNA: TGCAGCGTGAAAGGGACGGAGAGCTCCTACGAGCAGTACTTC
CDR3: CSVKGTESSYEQYF

J: TRBJ2-1
size: many
length: 14
V: TRBV6-2/TRBV6-3
D: TRBD2
DNA: TGTGCCAGCAGTTACGACGGGGGGGGAAGTGAGCAGTTCTTC
CDR3: CASSYDGGGSEQFF

J: TRBJ1-6
size: NA
length: 17
V: TRBV12-3/TRBV12-4
D: NA
DNA: TGTGCCAGCAGTTTAGTGGGGGGGGGGGTTCGGAATTCACCCCTCCACTTT
CDR3: CASSLVGGGVRNSPLHF

J: TRBJ1-3
size: NA
length: 15
V: TRBV12-3/TRBV12-4
D: TRBD1
DNA: TGTGCCAGCAGTCTACGGGACAGCTCTGGAAACACCATATATTTT
CDR3: CASSLRDSSGNTIYF

J: TRBJ2-1
size: few
length: 19
V: TRBV5-5
D: NA
DNA: TGTGCCAGCAGCTCCAACAACCTCAGGGTGAAGGAAAAGCTGAATGAGCAGTTCTTC
CDR3: CASSSNNLRVKEKLNEQFF

J: TRBJ1-1
size: NA
length: 14
V: TRBV7-9
D: NA
DNA: TGTGCCAGCAGCTTAAGTTCAGTCCGCACTGAAGCTTTCTTT
CDR3: CASSLSSVRTEAFF

J: TRBJ2-1
size: NA
length: 16
V: TRBV19
D: TRBD1
DNA: TGTGCCAGTAGTACTTCCGGGACAGGGGGCTACAATGAGCAGTTCTTC
CDR3: CASSTSGTGGYNEQFF

J: TRBJ2-7
size: many
length: 13
V: TRBV7-9
D: NA
DNA: TGTGCCAGCAGCACGACAGGAGATTACGAGCAGTACTTC
CDR3: CASSTTGDYEQYF

J: TRBJ1-1
size: many
length: 12
V: TRBV10-1
D: NA
DNA: TGCGCCAGCAGTGAGTCGTCGGGGGAAGCTTTCTTT
CDR3: CASSESSGEAFF

J: TRBJ2-7
size: NA
length: 13
V: TRBV20-1
D: NA
DNA: TGCAGTGTTGAGGCAGGGAGCTCCTACGAGCAGTACTTC
CDR3: CSVEAGSSYEQYF

J: TRBJ1-5
size: many
length: 14
V: TRBV6-2/TRBV6-3
D: NA
DNA: TGTGCCAGCAGTTACCGGAATAGCAATCAGCCCCAGCATTTT
CDR3: CASSYRNSNQPQHF

J: TRBJ1-3
size: NA
length: 15
V: TRBV3-1
D: NA
DNA: TGTGCCAGCAGCCATTGGCCCAGCTCTGGAAACACCATATATTTT
CDR3: CASSHWPSSGNTIYF

J: TRBJ2-3
size: NA
length: 17
V: TRBV2
D: TRBD2
DNA: TGTGCCAGCAGCGTAGCTGGGCTAGCGGGTCCGCCAGATACGCAGTATTTT
CDR3: CASSVAGLAGPPDTQYF

J: TRBJ2-3
size: few
length: 15
V: TRBV9
D: NA
DNA: TGTGCCAGCAGCGTTCTGGGCGGAAGGGGTGATACGCAGTATTTT
CDR3: CASSVLGGRGDTQYF

J: TRBJ2-2
size: many
length: 17
V: TRBV6-5
D: TRBD2
DNA: TGTGCCAGCAGTTACTCGAAAGCGGGGGACTCTACCGGGGAGCTGTTTTTT
CDR3: CASSYSKAGDSTGELFF

J: TRBJ1-6
size: few
length: 14
V: TRBV20-1
D: TRBD1
DNA: TGCAGTGCTACCGGGACAGAAGATGGTTCACCCCTCCACTTT
CDR3: CSATGTEDGSPLHF

J: TRBJ2-1
size: many
length: 18
V: TRBV20-1
D: TRBD2
DNA: TGCAGTGCTAGACCCGGGGCTAGCGGGATGAGCTCCTACAATGAGCAGTTCTTC
CDR3: CSARPGASGMSSYNEQFF

J: TRBJ1-4
size: NA
length: 15
V: TRBV10-3
D: NA
DNA: TGTGCCATCAGTCCCACCTCGGGGGCTAATGAAAAACTGTTTTTT
CDR3: CAISPTSGANEKLFF

J: TRBJ2-3
size: NA
length: 18
V: TRBV6-2/TRBV6-3
D: NA
DNA: TGTGCCAGCAGTTACTCGTGGATGGGGATAGCTAGCACAGATACGCAGTATTTT
CDR3: CASSYSWMGIASTDTQYF

J: TRBJ1-5
size: few
length: 17
V: TRBV6-5
D: NA
DNA: TGTGCCAGCAGTTACTCGATGTCAGTGGTTAGCAATCAGCCCCAGCATTTT
CDR3: CASSYSMSVVSNQPQHF

J: TRBJ2-5
size: many
length: 14
V: TRBV7-3
D: NA
DNA: TGTGCCAGCAGCTATGGAGGGGGCGTAGAGACCCAGTACTTC
CDR3: CASSYGGGVETQYF

J: TRBJ2-5
size: NA
length: 15
V: TRBV4-1
D: TRBD1
DNA: TGCGCCAGCAGCCCAAGACAGGGTCCGCAGGAGACCCAGTACTTC
CDR3: CASSPRQGPQETQYF

J: TRBJ1-6
size: NA
length: 15
V: TRBV9
D: NA
DNA: TGTGCCAGCAGCGCCCCAGACCTCTATAATTCACCCCTCCACTTT
CDR3: CASSAPDLYNSPLHF

J: TRBJ1-6
size: many
length: 14
V: TRBV12-3/TRBV12-4
D: TRBD1
DNA: TGTGCCAGCACTCGCAGGGGGTCGCGGTCACCCCTCCACTTT
CDR3: CASTRRGSRSPLHF

J: TRBJ2-3
size: many
length: 16
V: TRBV5-1
D: NA
DNA: TGCGCCAGCAGCTTGTGGGGTCGCGAGTTAGCAGATACGCAGTATTTT
CDR3: CASSLWGRELADTQYF

J: TRBJ2-1
size: many
length: 16
V: TRBV7-8
D: NA
DNA: TGTGCCAGCAACCAAATGCGGGGCAGTCTCTACAATGAGCAGTTCTTC
CDR3: CASNQMRGSLYNEQFF